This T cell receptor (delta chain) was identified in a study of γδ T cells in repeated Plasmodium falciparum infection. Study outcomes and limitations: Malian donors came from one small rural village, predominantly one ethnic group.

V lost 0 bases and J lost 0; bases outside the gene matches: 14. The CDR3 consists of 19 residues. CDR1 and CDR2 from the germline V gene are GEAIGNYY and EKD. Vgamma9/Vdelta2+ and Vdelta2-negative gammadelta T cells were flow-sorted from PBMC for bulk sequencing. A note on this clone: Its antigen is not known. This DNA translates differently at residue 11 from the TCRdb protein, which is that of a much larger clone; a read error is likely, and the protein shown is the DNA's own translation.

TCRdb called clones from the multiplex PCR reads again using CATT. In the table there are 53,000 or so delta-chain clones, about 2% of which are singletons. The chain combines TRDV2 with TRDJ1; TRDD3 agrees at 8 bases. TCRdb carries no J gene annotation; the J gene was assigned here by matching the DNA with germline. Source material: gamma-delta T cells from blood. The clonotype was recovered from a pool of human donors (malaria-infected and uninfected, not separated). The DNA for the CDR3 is TGTGCCTGTGACACCGATCACTGGGGGGATCCGGCGTACACCGATAAACTCATCTTT. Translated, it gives CACDTDHWGDPAYTDKLIF.